The 13 T cell receptor beta chains listed next were all sequenced from one sample in a study of identical twins. TCRdb reanalysed the 5' RACE reads using MiXCR and keeps one entry per CDR3 protein. The sample consists of around 960,000 distinct CDR3 sequences, 9% to 15% of them appearing once. These data were also filed under a second study, of yellow fever vaccine responses in identical twins.

Sequenced: PBMCs. Receptors were obtained from a woman between 18 and 29 years old in good health.

The V gene is TRBV20-1, the J gene TRBJ2-1; TRBD1 matches 7 bases. J lost 6 bases, V lost 6 bases, and 14 bases had no gene match. Germline V gene lookup returns CDR1 DFQATT and CDR2 SNEGSKA (reference sequence). This CDR3 region has 15 residues. This CDR3 reads CSAPYQGVISNEQFF. The CDR3, as DNA: TGCAGTGCCCCATACCAGGGGGTTATTTCCAATGAGCAGTTCTTC.

This clonotype came up a few times. This sequence joins TRBV6-1 and TRBJ1-2, with D perhaps TRBD1 (6 bases). Per the germline V gene, CDR1 is MNHNS and CDR2 is SASEGT. This CDR3 has 14 residues. V gave up 7 bases and J gave up 3 bases, with 15 bases separating them. The CDR3 DNA sequence: TGTGCCAGCACTAAAGGACAGACCGACTATGGCTACACCTTC. Encoded protein: CASTKGQTDYGYTF.

This clonotype was seen more than once but under ten times. The rearrangement joins TRBV28 to TRBJ1-5; 7 bases line up with TRBD1. The CDR3 runs to 15 residues. Germline CDR1 is MDHEN and CDR2 is SYDVKM. The ends lost 7 bases at V and 0 bases at J; junction bases unmatched: 6. CDR3 loop: CASNQGGTSNQPQHF. The CDR3 nucleotides are TGTGCCAGCAATCAGGGGGGGACTAGCAATCAGCCCCAGCATTTT.

This clonotype was seen many times. V gene TRBV6-5 combines with J gene TRBJ2-1; TRBD2 agrees at 12 bases. This CDR3 region has 18 residues. Losses at the gene ends were 2 bases for V and 7 bases for J; bases not matched to a gene: 12. Germline values: CDR1 MNHEY, CDR2 SVGAGI. CDR3 sequence: CASSYRRRLAGVRNEQFF. The CDR3 region has the DNA TGTGCCAGCAGTTACCGCCGCCGACTAGCGGGAGTTCGGAATGAGCAGTTCTTC.

This clonotype was counted ten times or more. The chain couples TRBV12-3 or TRBV12-4 to TRBJ2-5, with a possible D match to TRBD1 (5 bases). V lost 1 base, J lost 7 bases, and 7 bases lay in between. The CDR3 extends over 12 amino acids. The CDR3 sequence: CASSLEGRTQYF. CDR3 nucleotides: TGTGCCAGCAGTTTAGAGGGGCGGACCCAGTACTTC.

This chain links TRBV29-1 with TRBJ1-1; D may be TRBD1 (5 bases). Germline loops: CDR1 SQVTM, CDR2 ANQGSEA. CDR3 size: 12 residues. Trimming left V 6 bases short and J 1 base short, with 9 bases between. CDR3 in DNA: TGCAGCGTAAAGGACACGAACACTGAAGCTTTCTTT. It translates to CSVKDTNTEAFF.

The J gene is TRBJ2-5, the V gene TRBV10-1; 11 bases align to TRBD1. In germline, CDR1 is WNHNN, CDR2 SYGVQD (reference sequence). The CDR3 has 18 amino acids. Trimming took 4 bases from V and 2 from J; bases not matched to a gene: 12. CDR3 bases: TGCGCCAGCAGTGCTTCAGGCCCGGGACAGGGGGTTCAAGAGACCCAGTACTTC. Translating gives CASSASGPGQGVQETQYF.

A few counts support this clonotype. The chain has TRBV10-3 and TRBJ2-1; D not certain. Germline values: CDR1 ENHRY, CDR2 SYGVKD. The CDR3 has 12 amino acids. The V end lost 10 bases, the J end lost 5 bases, and 12 bases lay between the germline ends. The CDR3 nucleotides read TGTGCCAACTCAAATAGAAACAATGAGCAGTTCTTC. Its translation is CANSNRNNEQFF.

This clonotype has a handful of counts. The rearrangement joins TRBV12-3 or TRBV12-4 to TRBJ2-4, with 10 bases fitting TRBD1. This CDR3 has 16 amino acids. V shed 5 bases, J shed 10 bases, and the junction held 14 bases outside the gene matches. CDR3 sequence reads: CASSPIRDRGQPIQYF. The DNA of the CDR3 is TGTGCCAGCAGTCCGATCCGGGACAGGGGTCAACCTATTCAGTACTTC.

J is TRBJ2-7 and V is TRBV29-1; D gene uncertain. Trimming left V 3 bases short and J 0 bases short, with 6 bases between. From germline, CDR1 is SQVTM and CDR2 ANQGSEA. This CDR3 contains 12 residues. DNA of the CDR3: TGCAGCGTTGACGTCGGCTCCTACGAGCAGTACTTC. Its translation: CSVDVGSYEQYF.

V usage is TRBV9 and J usage is TRBJ2-5, with 7 bases lining up with TRBD2. J gave up 3 bases and V 4 bases, and 12 bases lay outside the gene matches. This CDR3 is built from 16 residues. Germline values: CDR1 SGDLS, CDR2 YYNGEE. The CDR3, as DNA: TGTGCCAGCAGCCCACGCTCTCGGGGGGTTGAAGAGACCCAGTACTTC. It specifies CASSPRSRGVEETQYF.

This clonotype has a handful of counts. The chain uses TRBV5-8 and TRBJ1-2, with D possibly TRBD1 on 6 matching bases. The V end was cut by 0 bases, the J end by 1 base, with 10 bases between. From germline, CDR1 is SGHTS and CDR2 YDEGEE. This CDR3 is built from 15 residues. As DNA, the CDR3 is TGTGCCAGCAGCTTGGGCCGGACAGTTAACTATGGCTACACCTTC. This codes for CASSLGRTVNYGYTF.

The chain links TRBV10-1 to TRBJ2-2; a possible D gene is TRBD1 (5 bases). Trimming left V 0 bases short and J 3 bases short, with 17 bases between. This CDR3 has 18 residues. From germline, CDR1 is WNHNN and CDR2 SYGVQD (reference sequence). CDR3 sequence reads: CASSESMGPLGHTGELFF. The DNA for the CDR3 is TGCGCCAGCAGTGAGTCGATGGGGCCGTTGGGTCACACCGGGGAGCTGTTTTTT.